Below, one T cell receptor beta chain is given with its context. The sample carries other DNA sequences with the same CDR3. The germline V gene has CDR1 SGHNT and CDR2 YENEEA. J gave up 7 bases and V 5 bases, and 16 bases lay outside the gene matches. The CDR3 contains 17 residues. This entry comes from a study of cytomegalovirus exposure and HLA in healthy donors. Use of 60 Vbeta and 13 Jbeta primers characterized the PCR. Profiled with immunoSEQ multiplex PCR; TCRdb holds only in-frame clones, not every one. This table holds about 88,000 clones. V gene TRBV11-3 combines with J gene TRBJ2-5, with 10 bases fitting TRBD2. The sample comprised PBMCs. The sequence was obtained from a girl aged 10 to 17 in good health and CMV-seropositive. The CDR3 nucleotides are TGTGCCAGCAGCACCTTTTCTAGCGGGGGAGGGGTTGGGACCCAGTACTTC. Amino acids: CASSTFSSGGGVGTQYF.